Below are 28 T cell receptor beta chains sequenced from a single sample in a study of T-cell memory formation after mild COVID-19. In TCRdb, the 5' RACE reads were re-called with MiXCR into one record per CDR3 protein. The sample lists more than 75,000 distinct CDR3 sequences, over 11% occurring once. Source material: PBMCs or a T cell subset sorted from them (not recorded which). These receptors originate from an adult woman who had mild COVID-19 (a few samples of this study predate the infection). Cell type and time point are not known.

CDR3 loop: CASSPLRGVQETQYF. The DNA of the CDR3 is TGTGCCAGCAGCCCCCTGCGGGGGGTCCAAGAGACCCAGTACTTC. The V gene is TRBV12-3 or TRBV12-4, the J gene TRBJ2-5; TRBD2 agrees at 8 bases. The CDR3 is made up of 15 amino acids. The V and J ends lost 6 bases and 1 base, in that order; junction bases with no gene match: 7.

The chain combines TRBV19 with TRBJ1-1, with D possibly being TRBD1 (6 bases). Germline loops: CDR1 LNHDA, CDR2 SQIVND (reference sequence). V shed 0 bases and J shed 4 bases, with 15 bases lying between them. The CDR3 has 16 amino acids. Here the CDR3 reads CASSIEGADWSTEAFF. The DNA of the CDR3 is TGTGCCAGTAGTATAGAGGGGGCCGATTGGAGCACTGAAGCTTTCTTT.

The J gene is TRBJ2-7, the V gene TRBV12-3 or TRBV12-4; D perhaps matches TRBD2 (6 bases). The CDR3 length is 14 residues. Trimming took off 8 bases at V and 6 bases at J, with 20 bases between the two ends. The CDR3 here is CASGGAHLGSEQYF. The CDR3 coding sequence is TGTGCCAGCGGAGGGGCCCACCTGGGGAGCGAGCAGTACTTC.

This clonotype was detected only a few times. The V call is TRBV2, the J call TRBJ2-7, with D perhaps TRBD2 (6 bases). Germline V gene data show CDR1 as SNHLY and CDR2 as FYNNEI. This CDR3 has 14 residues. V lost 4 bases and J 3 bases, leaving 13 bases between the germline ends. This CDR3 reads CASSGAGNDYEQYF. The CDR3 region has the DNA TGTGCCAGCAGTGGGGCGGGGAACGACTACGAGCAGTACTTC.

CDR3: CASSYSRETQYF. CDR3 coding DNA: TGTGCCAGCAGTTACTCCCGGGAGACCCAGTACTTC. The J gene is TRBJ2-5, the V gene TRBV6-5, with D unclear. The CDR3 has 12 amino acids. CDR1 and CDR2 from the germline V gene are MNHEY and SVGAGI. Trimming took off 0 bases at V and 5 bases at J, with 4 bases between the two ends.

At least ten counts were recorded for this clonotype. This sequence joins TRBV7-9 and TRBJ2-1; D may correspond to TRBD1 or TRBD2 (5 bases each). In germline, CDR1 is SEHNR, CDR2 FQNEAQ (reference sequence). The CDR3 sequence is 13 residues long. V was trimmed by 5 bases and J by 9 bases, leaving 14 bases between them. The CDR3 region has the DNA TGTGCCAGCAGCCCTCAGGGAGACAGTGAGCAGTTCTTC. Its protein is CASSPQGDSEQFF.

V usage is TRBV4-2 and J usage is TRBJ2-7, with 14 bases fitting TRBD2. Germline assignment: CDR1 LGHNA and CDR2 YNFKEQ. V lost 4 bases and J lost 2; bases outside the gene matches: 1. CDR3 size: 15 residues. For the CDR3, the DNA is TGTGCCAGCAGCCCGGGACTAGCGGGGGCCTACGAGCAGTACTTC. This codes for CASSPGLAGAYEQYF.

There are a few counts of this clonotype. One end of the junction fails to match germline, which may point to a read error. The CDR3 protein is CASSQRLAENPGELFF. The DNA of the CDR3 is TGTGCCAGCAGCCAGAGACTAGCGGAGAACCCCGGGGAGCTGTTTTTT. V gene TRBV4-2 combines with J gene TRBJ2-2; the match to TRBD2 covers 9 bases. The CDR3 spans 16 residues. The germline V gene encodes CDR1 LGHNA and CDR2 YNFKEQ.

As to this clonotype: One end of the junction does not line up with germline, which may come from a read error. The chain links TRBV7-7 to TRBJ2-2, with 10 bases aligning to TRBD2. This CDR3 comprises 17 residues. Germline CDR1 is SSHAT and CDR2 is FNYEAQ (reference sequence). DNA for the CDR3: TGTGCTAGCAGCCTCAGGAGCGGGAGGGGGGACACCGGGGAGCTGTTTTTT. Protein: CASSLRSGRGDTGELFF. The entire variable domain, with the rest obtained from reference TRBV7-7 and TRBJ2-2, is as follows: GAGVSQSPRYKVTKRGQDVTLRCDPISSHATLYWYQQALGQGPEFLTYFNYEAQPDKSGLPSDRFSAERPEGSISTLTIQRTEQRDSAMYRCASSLRSGRGDTGELFFGEGSRLTVL.

This clonotype was counted between two and nine times. The gene calls are TRBV4-1 and TRBJ2-5; TRBD1 is a possible D gene (5 bases). This CDR3 spans 16 amino acids. V lost 6 bases and J 0 bases, leaving 17 bases between the germline ends. Germline CDR1 MGHRA, CDR2 YSYEKL. CDR3 residues: CASRLGDSTYQETQYF. The CDR3, as DNA: TGCGCCAGCAGGCTAGGCGACAGTACGTACCAAGAGACCCAGTACTTC.

This clonotype turned up a few times. This chain links TRBV7-3 with TRBJ1-1; 12 nucleotides agree with TRBD1. Germline V lookup: CDR1 SGHTA, CDR2 FQGTGA. The trim removed 6 bases at V and 2 bases at J, leaving 4 bases unmatched. The CDR3 sequence is 15 residues long. The CDR3: CASSFGTGGNTEAFF. CDR3 DNA sequence: TGTGCCAGCAGTTTTGGGACAGGGGGCAACACTGAAGCTTTCTTT. Full variable domain (missing parts from reference TRBV7-3 and TRBJ1-1): GAGVSQTPSNKVTEKGKYVELRCDPISGHTALYWYRQSLGQGPEFLIYFQGTGAADDSGLPNDRFFAVRPEGSVSTLKIQRTERGDSAVYLCASSFGTGGNTEAFFGQGTRLTVV.

There are a few counts of this clonotype. The chain joins TRBV13 to TRBJ2-1, with 7 positions matching TRBD2. Germline CDR1 and CDR2: PRHDT and FYEKMQ (reference sequence). V trimming: 9 bases; J trimming: 5 bases; junction bases outside the gene matches: 4. The CDR3 contains 12 residues. This chain's CDR3 is CASSGLDNEQFF. The DNA of the CDR3 is TGTGCCAGTAGCGGGTTGGACAATGAGCAGTTCTTC.

Comments on this clonotype: A much larger clone lies a single base off, so this may be a read error. This sequence joins TRBV27 and TRBJ2-7; possibly TRBD1 for D (5 bases). This CDR3 has 14 amino acids. Germline assignment: CDR1 MNHEY and CDR2 SMNVEV (reference sequence). Trimming removed 8 bases from V and 2 bases from J, with 16 bases in between. The CDR3 protein is CASQGPSSPYEQYF. DNA for the CDR3: TGTGCCAGCCAGGGCCCGTCAAGCCCCTACGAGCAGTACTTC.

This clonotype was seen only a few times. This rearrangement joins TRBV4-3 to TRBJ2-3, with 9 bases that match TRBD2. This CDR3 region has 18 residues. CDR1 and CDR2 from the germline V gene are LGHNA and YSLEER. After removal of 1 base from V and 5 bases from J, the junction contained 13 bases not matched to a gene. CDR3 sequence: CASSQVGGASGIGDTQYF. In DNA, the CDR3 is TGCGCCAGCAGCCAAGTAGGGGGGGCTAGCGGGATTGGAGATACGCAGTATTTT.

Many counts were recorded for this clonotype. The V call is TRBV5-5, the J call TRBJ2-7, with 7 bases matching TRBD2. Germline-derived CDR1 and CDR2 are SGHKS and YYEKEE (reference sequence). CDR3 length equals 17 residues. V was pared by 1 base and J by 0 bases, with 10 bases of the junction left unmatched. CDR3 loop: CASSLSALGGSSYEQYF. The CDR3 region has the DNA TGTGCCAGCAGCTTGTCCGCACTGGGAGGGAGCTCCTACGAGCAGTACTTC.

V usage is TRBV7-9 and J usage is TRBJ2-7; D possibly corresponds to TRBD2 (6 bases). The CDR3 consists of 14 residues. Germline V lookup: CDR1 SEHNR, CDR2 FQNEAQ (reference sequence). Between the trimmed V and J ends, which lost 2 bases and 2 bases, there was a span of 10 bases. DNA of the CDR3: TGTGCCAGCAGCTTAAGTTGGGGGGCCTACGAGCAGTACTTC. Translated: CASSLSWGAYEQYF.

V usage is TRBV24-1 and J usage is TRBJ2-1; 11 positions match TRBD1. The CDR3 totals 21 residues. Germline CDR1 KGHDR, CDR2 SFDVKD. V was pared by 6 bases and J by 2 bases, with 20 bases of the junction left unmatched. The CDR3 loop reads CATSTRALDRGPSRTYNEQFF. CDR3 coding DNA: TGTGCCACCAGTACCCGCGCTTTGGACAGGGGGCCTAGCAGGACCTACAATGAGCAGTTCTTC.

The chain joins TRBV20-1 to TRBJ2-7; D gene unclear. This CDR3 region has 11 residues. The germline V gene has CDR1 DFQATT and CDR2 SNEGSKA (reference sequence). V lost 7 bases and J 3 bases, leaving 10 bases between the germline ends. CDR3 bases: TGCAGTGGCGGCAGCATCTACGAGCAGTACTTC. Protein product: CSGGSIYEQYF.

The chain links TRBV5-1 to TRBJ2-6; perhaps TRBD2 as D (5 bases). Germline loops: CDR1 SGHRS, CDR2 YFSETQ. Trimming took off 0 bases at V and 4 bases at J, with 11 bases between the two ends. There are 16 residues in the CDR3. The chain's CDR3 is CASSLAVGAGANVLTF. The CDR3 DNA sequence: TGCGCCAGCAGCTTGGCGGTGGGAGCAGGGGCCAACGTCCTGACTTTC. The entire variable domain, with the rest obtained from reference TRBV5-1 and TRBJ2-6, is as follows: KAGVTQTPRYLIKTRGQQVTLSCSPISGHRSVSWYQQTPGQGLQFLFEYFSETQRNKGNFPGRFSGRQFSNSRSEMNVSTLELGDSALYLCASSLAVGAGANVLTFGAGSRLTVL.

This clonotype was seen only a few times. The rearrangement uses TRBV13 and TRBJ2-7; D gene unclear. V was shortened by 0 bases and J by 6 bases, with 12 bases between the two germline ends. Germline V gene data show CDR1 as PRHDT and CDR2 as FYEKMQ (reference sequence). CDR3 length: 14 amino acids. CDR3 sequence: CASSLGASDGEQYF. CDR3 bases: TGTGCCAGCAGCTTAGGGGCGAGCGACGGCGAGCAGTACTTC.

As to this clonotype: Germline and junction disagree at one end, which may indicate a read error. The rearrangement uses TRBV11-2 and TRBJ2-7; D might be TRBD1 (5 bases). In germline, CDR1 is SGHAT, CDR2 FQNNGV. This CDR3 is 15 amino acids long. The CDR3 loop reads CASSLDSLITYEQYF. Here the CDR3 DNA reads TGTGCCAGCAGCCTAGACAGTCTGATTACCTACGAGCAGTACTTC. The full variable domain, in which reference TRBV11-2 and TRBJ2-7 provide the parts outside the CDR3, is EAGVAQSPRYKIIEKRQSVAFWCNPISGHATLYWYQQILGQGPKLLIQFQNNGVVDDSQLPKDRFSAERLKGVDSTLKIQPAKLEDSAVYLCASSLDSLITYEQYFGPGTRLTVT.

A few counts support this clonotype. The gene calls are TRBV20-1 and TRBJ2-7; 7 nucleotides line up with TRBD2. This CDR3 is built from 14 residues. Germline-derived CDR1 and CDR2 are DFQATT and SNEGSKA (reference sequence). Trimming cost V 6 bases and J 4 bases; bases outside gene matches: 12. DNA for the CDR3: TGCAGTGCGTCATCGCGGGAGTCCGCTTACGAGCAGTACTTC. Protein: CSASSRESAYEQYF.

The chain combines TRBV4-1 with TRBJ2-7; 8 bases fit TRBD2. Trimming at V came to 1 base and at J to 5 bases, leaving 7 bases not matched to a gene. The germline CDR1 and CDR2 sequences are MGHRA and YSYEKL. This CDR3 has 15 residues. CDR3 sequence: CASSQGLATTHEQYF. The CDR3 DNA reads as TGCGCCAGCAGCCAAGGACTAGCGACTACTCACGAGCAGTACTTC.

The chain is built from TRBV13 and TRBJ2-7; 9 bases fit TRBD1. This CDR3 region has 14 residues. The V gene end was trimmed by 5 bases and the J gene end by 4 bases; junction bases not matched to a gene: 6. Per germline, CDR1 PRHDT and CDR2 FYEKMQ (reference sequence). This CDR3 is CASSVRTGEYEQYF. Here the CDR3 DNA reads TGTGCCAGCAGCGTTAGGACAGGGGAGTACGAGCAGTACTTC. Full variable domain (remainder filled in from reference TRBV13 and TRBJ2-7): AAGVIQSPRHLIKEKRETATLKCYPIPRHDTVYWYQQGPGQDPQFLISFYEKMQSDKGSIPDRFSAQQFSDYHSELNMSSLELGDSALYFCASSVRTGEYEQYFGPGTRLTVT.

This clonotype was counted between two and nine times. The chain joins TRBV11-2 to TRBJ2-4; 7 nucleotides match TRBD2. Looked up from germline, CDR1 is SGHAT and CDR2 is FQNNGV. CDR3 length equals 13 residues. V lost 8 bases, J lost 6 bases, and 7 bases stayed unmatched. This CDR3 is CASLEGGGNIQYF. As DNA, the CDR3 is TGTGCCAGCTTAGAGGGCGGGGGAAACATTCAGTACTTC.

The chain employs TRBV6-2 or TRBV6-3 and TRBJ2-3; D might be TRBD1 or TRBD2, each matching 5 bases. V lost 0 bases and J lost 0, with 7 bases in between. CDR3 size: 15 residues. Germline lookup yields CDR1 MNHEY and CDR2 SVGEGT. The CDR3 reads CASSYSWGSTDTQYF. The CDR3 region has the DNA TGTGCCAGCAGTTACTCATGGGGGAGCACAGATACGCAGTATTTT.

The chain couples TRBV7-9 to TRBJ2-7; TRBD1 might be the D (6 bases). CDR1 and CDR2 from the germline V gene are SEHNR and FQNEAQ (reference sequence). CDR3 length: 13 residues. V lost 5 bases, J lost 2 bases, and 10 bases lay in between. In DNA, the CDR3 is TGTGCCAGCAGCCCAGGGACACCCTACGAGCAGTACTTC. It is translated as CASSPGTPYEQYF.

This clonotype has more than one count but fewer than ten. The V call is TRBV5-1, the J call TRBJ2-7; D perhaps matches TRBD1 (6 bases). The CDR3 has 15 residues. Germline CDR1 reads SGHRS; CDR2 reads YFSETQ. The germline V and J ends were trimmed by 4 bases and 2 bases, with 16 bases remaining between them. The CDR3 sequence is CASSPDPGTPYEQYF. CDR3 DNA: TGCGCCAGCAGCCCCGACCCCGGGACACCCTACGAGCAGTACTTC.